The subject of this entry is one T cell receptor (beta chain). Its specificity is unknown. The repertoire was sequenced with immunoSEQ multiplex PCR; TCRdb's copy has only in-frame clones and lacks some. The data hold more than 8,500 clones, with 80% to 90% observed a single time. This sample was taken from a study of T cells after posttransplantation cyclophosphamide. V was cut by 8 bases and J by 0 bases, with 11 bases left in between. This CDR3 has 14 amino acids. The V gene's germline CDR1 is MNHEY and CDR2 SVGAGI. Study observations and caveats: Skin or GI-infiltrating T cells shared few TRB sequences with blood. TRB clonality was highly associated with recipient CMV seropositivity and reactivation.

The chain combines TRBV6-5 with TRBJ1-3; possible D gene TRBD1, 6 bases. This receptor was obtained from a woman aged 55-69 years in good health, CMV-negative, and a related stem cell transplant donor. The sequenced material came from memory CD4+ T cells sorted from PBMCs. CDR3 amino acids: CASARGSSGNTIYF. The CDR3 DNA reads as TGTGCCAGCGCGAGGGGGTCCTCTGGAAACACCATATATTTT.